A single sample is the source of the 29 T cell receptor beta chains below, sequenced in a study of T-cell reconstitution after alpha-beta-depleted transplantation in children. Unique molecular identifiers tagged the TCRbeta library. TCRdb re-called the PCR reads through MiXCR, storing one row per CDR3 protein. The table records hundreds of thousands of distinct CDR3 sequences, 10% to 15% of them present only once. The input for sequencing was PBMCs, taken before TCRalphabeta/CD19-depleted stem cell transplant. The receptors come from a girl aged 2 to 10 with congenital amegakaryocytic thrombocytopenia, due to receive a stem cell transplant.

This clonotype was seen many times. This sequence joins TRBV7-2 and TRBJ1-3; TRBD1 is a possible D gene (5 bases). This CDR3 spans 16 amino acids. V was clipped by 3 bases and J by 4 bases, with 16 bases between them. The V gene's germline CDR1 is SGHTA and CDR2 FQGNSA. This CDR3 reads CASSFDGRGPGNTIYF. The DNA of the CDR3 is TGTGCCAGCAGCTTCGATGGCCGGGGACCCGGAAACACCATATATTTT.

This clonotype occurred many times. V usage is TRBV6-5 and J usage is TRBJ2-7; D call uncertain. The CDR3 loop spans 14 amino acids. V dropped 2 bases and J dropped 0 bases, with 8 bases sitting between them. Germline CDR1 and CDR2: MNHEY and SVGAGI. CDR3 amino acids: CASSYKSGSYEQYF. CDR3 DNA: TGTGCCAGCAGTTACAAGTCAGGCTCCTACGAGCAGTACTTC.

This clonotype was counted a few times. The chain carries TRBV7-9 and TRBJ1-5; TRBD1 is a possible D gene (5 bases). V was cut by 3 bases and J by 9 bases, with 9 bases left in between. Germline V gene sequence: CDR1 SEHNR, CDR2 FQNEAQ (reference sequence). The CDR3 contains 12 residues. The DNA for the CDR3 is TGTGCCAGCAGCTTCGGGGCACGGCCCCAGCATTTT. Its protein product is CASSFGARPQHF.

This clonotype appeared a few times. The chain uses TRBV7-2 and TRBJ2-1; D could derive from TRBD1 or TRBD2 (5 bases each). This CDR3 is 13 amino acids long. The V and J ends lost 5 bases and 6 bases respectively, with 11 bases between them. Germline CDR1 and CDR2: SGHTA and FQGNSA. CDR3 in amino acids: CASSPYGGNEQFF. CDR3 bases: TGTGCCAGCAGCCCCTATGGGGGCAATGAGCAGTTCTTC.

This clonotype was detected a few times. Here the CDR3 DNA reads TGTGCCAGCAGTTTCCCGACAAGGGCTAACTATGGCTACACCTTC. Its protein is CASSFPTRANYGYTF. The chain carries TRBV6-5 and TRBJ1-2, with no clear D. Trimming removed 4 bases from V and 0 bases from J, with 12 bases in between. The CDR3 is 15 amino acids. CDR1 is MNHEY, CDR2 SVGAGI, per germline.

This clonotype was found many times. This chain connects TRBV20-1 to TRBJ2-5; possible D gene TRBD2, 6 bases. V was cut by 6 bases and J by 7 bases, with 15 bases left in between. Germline CDR1 is DFQATT and CDR2 is SNEGSKA (reference sequence). This CDR3 has 12 residues. The CDR3 loop is CSARDWMRTQYF. Here the CDR3 DNA reads TGCAGTGCCCGGGACTGGATGAGGACCCAGTACTTC.

The V gene is TRBV29-1, the J gene TRBJ2-4; D call uncertain. Germline CDR1 and CDR2: SQVTM and ANQGSEA. Trimming shortened V by 5 bases and J by 8 bases, and 16 bases separated the two germline ends. This CDR3 is 13 amino acids long. In DNA, the CDR3 is TGCAGCGTTTTCTTGATCCAGGTCGACATTCAGTACTTC. It translates to CSVFLIQVDIQYF.

A few counts support this clonotype. The chain recombines TRBV3-1 with TRBJ2-5; D possibly corresponds to TRBD1 (5 bases). The V gene's germline CDR1 is LGHDT and CDR2 YNNKEL (reference sequence). The CDR3 length is 16 residues. Trimming took off 1 base at V and 4 bases at J, with 16 bases between the two ends. The CDR3 bases are TGTGCCAGCAGCCAAGTTTCCGCAGGGCCCACAGAGACCCAGTACTTC. Amino acid sequence: CASSQVSAGPTETQYF.

The table lists this clonotype with many counts. This chain connects TRBV29-1 to TRBJ2-1, with 7 bases lining up with TRBD1. The ends lost 6 bases at V and 0 bases at J; junction bases unmatched: 8. The CDR3 loop spans 15 amino acids. Per germline, CDR1 SQVTM and CDR2 ANQGSEA. The CDR3 sequence: CSVPGGPSSYNEQFF. The CDR3 DNA reads TGCAGCGTCCCAGGGGGTCCAAGCTCCTACAATGAGCAGTTCTTC.

This clonotype appeared many times. The gene calls are TRBV24-1 and TRBJ1-5, with 9 bases matching TRBD1. The germline V gene has CDR1 KGHDR and CDR2 SFDVKD. The CDR3 has 18 residues. Trimming cost V 4 bases and J 2 bases; bases outside gene matches: 11. The DNA for the CDR3 is TGTGCCACCAGTGACCAGTCCCGGGACAGGGAACGCAATCAGCCCCAGCATTTT. Protein product: CATSDQSRDRERNQPQHF.

This clonotype has just a few counts. The J gene is TRBJ2-1, the V gene TRBV20-1; D ambiguous. This CDR3 has 15 amino acids. V lost 8 bases to trimming and J lost 0 bases, with 17 bases between them. Germline loops: CDR1 DFQATT, CDR2 SNEGSKA (reference sequence). CDR3 sequence (DNA): TGCAGTTCAAACGAGGCTTACAGCTCCTACAATGAGCAGTTCTTC. The encoded protein is CSSNEAYSSYNEQFF.

This clonotype was detected many times. The chain employs TRBV24-1 and TRBJ2-3; possibly TRBD2 for D (6 bases). This CDR3 is built from 16 residues. Trimming stripped 3 bases from V and 1 base from J, with 13 bases between. Per germline, CDR1 KGHDR and CDR2 SFDVKD. CDR3: CATSDGGIRGTDTQYF. CDR3 coding DNA: TGTGCCACCAGTGATGGCGGGATCAGGGGCACAGATACGCAGTATTTT.

The chain combines TRBV10-2 with TRBJ2-5, with 10 bases matching TRBD1. The CDR3 extends over 14 amino acids. Trimming took 8 bases from V and 4 from J; bases not matched to a gene: 7. Germline V lookup: CDR1 WSHSY, CDR2 SAAADI. The CDR3 loop reads CASLNRDRGETQYF. CDR3 DNA sequence: TGCGCCAGCCTAAATAGGGACAGGGGAGAGACCCAGTACTTC.

The sample holds many counts of this clonotype. The chain links TRBV7-6 to TRBJ2-3; D is perhaps TRBD2 (6 bases). Trimming pared 3 bases from V and 5 bases from J, leaving 24 bases between. The CDR3 is made up of 18 amino acids. The germline V gene has CDR1 SGHVS and CDR2 FNYEAQ. The CDR3 sequence: CASSFEHGSSRVLDTQYF. The CDR3, as DNA: TGTGCCAGCAGCTTTGAACACGGGAGCTCCCGAGTCTTAGATACGCAGTATTTT.

This clonotype was seen ten or more times. The CDR3 protein is CASSLVPSGSSDTQYF. In nucleotides, the CDR3 is TGCGCCAGCAGCTTGGTGCCTAGCGGGAGCTCAGATACGCAGTATTTT. The chain has TRBV5-1 and TRBJ2-3; 10 bases line up with TRBD2. This CDR3 is built from 16 residues. The J segment lost 4 bases and the V segment lost 0 bases, leaving 5 bases of the junction unmatched. Germline-derived CDR1 and CDR2 are SGHRS and YFSETQ. Combining the CDR3 with reference TRBV5-1 and TRBJ2-3 gives the whole variable domain KAGVTQTPRYLIKTRGQQVTLSCSPISGHRSVSWYQQTPGQGLQFLFEYFSETQRNKGNFPGRFSGRQFSNSRSEMNVSTLELGDSALYLCASSLVPSGSSDTQYFGPGTRLTVL.

This rearrangement joins TRBV20-1 to TRBJ2-3, with 8 bases matching TRBD2. Trimming at V came to 2 bases and at J to 6 bases, leaving 10 bases not matched to a gene. Per germline, CDR1 DFQATT and CDR2 SNEGSKA (reference sequence). This CDR3 has 15 residues. CDR3 DNA: TGCAGTGCTAGACGCACTAGCGGTCTCTCGGATACGCAGTATTTT. The encoded protein is CSARRTSGLSDTQYF.

The V and J genes are TRBV5-1 and TRBJ2-2; 7 bases agree with TRBD1. V lost 4 bases and J lost 7; bases outside the gene matches: 13. Germline V gene lookup returns CDR1 SGHRS and CDR2 YFSETQ. The CDR3 spans 16 residues. The CDR3 sequence: CASSRFQQGLGGELFF. CDR3 nucleotides: TGCGCCAGCAGCCGATTCCAACAGGGGTTAGGCGGGGAGCTGTTTTTT.

The rearrangement joins TRBV5-1 to TRBJ2-1, with D perhaps matching TRBD2 (6 bases). The germline CDR1 and CDR2 sequences are SGHRS and YFSETQ. Trimming took 6 bases from V and 0 from J, leaving 10 bases between them. This CDR3 is built from 14 residues. In nucleotides, the CDR3 is TGCGCCAGCAACCGGGGGAGCTCCTACAATGAGCAGTTCTTC. Translation: CASNRGSSYNEQFF.

This clonotype was found a few times. The rearrangement joins TRBV5-1 to TRBJ1-1, with a tentative D call TRBD1 (6 bases). CDR1 SGHRS and CDR2 YFSETQ come from the germline V gene. With 0 bases removed from V and 5 bases from J, the gap between germline ends came to 17 bases. The CDR3 contains 16 residues. The CDR3 DNA is TGCGCCAGCAGCTTGGGTCGGGTTCAACAGGGTACTGAAGCTTTCTTT. Protein sequence: CASSLGRVQQGTEAFF.

This sequence joins TRBV6-5 and TRBJ2-1; 7 bases are shared with TRBD2. The V gene end was trimmed by 0 bases and the J gene end by 7 bases; junction bases not matched to a gene: 6. Germline CDR1 is MNHEY and CDR2 is SVGAGI. This CDR3 region has 15 residues. CDR3 sequence: CASSYSAGAENEQFF. The CDR3 DNA follows: TGTGCCAGCAGTTACTCTGCGGGAGCGGAAAATGAGCAGTTCTTC.

This chain connects TRBV5-1 to TRBJ2-3, with 12 bases matching TRBD2. The V gene's germline CDR1 is SGHRS and CDR2 YFSETQ. The CDR3 is 17 residues long. V lost 4 bases, J lost 2 bases, and 8 bases stayed unmatched. The CDR3 sequence is CASSDGLAGTTTDTQYF. The CDR3, as DNA: TGCGCCAGCAGCGACGGACTAGCGGGAACTACCACAGATACGCAGTATTTT. Full variable domain (rest looked up from reference TRBV5-1 and TRBJ2-3): KAGVTQTPRYLIKTRGQQVTLSCSPISGHRSVSWYQQTPGQGLQFLFEYFSETQRNKGNFPGRFSGRQFSNSRSEMNVSTLELGDSALYLCASSDGLAGTTTDTQYFGPGTRLTVL.

This clonotype turned up a few times. The chain couples TRBV7-6 to TRBJ2-3, with D possibly matching TRBD1 (6 bases). Germline V CDR1 and CDR2: SGHVS, FNYEAQ. CDR3 size: 13 residues. V was cut by 5 bases and J by 5 bases, with 11 bases left in between. The CDR3 sequence: CASSRTGRDTQYF. Here the CDR3 DNA reads TGTGCCAGCAGCCGTACAGGGCGAGATACGCAGTATTTT.

Points on this clonotype: The junction shows a germline mismatch at one end, possibly a read error. The CDR3 nucleotides are TGTGCCAGCAGCATCTCCGGGTTCCTCTATTTC. This sequence encodes CASSISGFLYF. This sequence joins TRBV12-3 or TRBV12-4 and TRBJ2-1; the D is unclear. The CDR3 sequence is 11 residues long.

This clonotype was observed at least ten times. The V and J genes are TRBV5-1 and TRBJ2-5; D perhaps matches TRBD1 (5 bases). Trimming left V 2 bases short and J 2 bases short, with 7 bases between. The germline V gene has CDR1 SGHRS and CDR2 YFSETQ. This CDR3 is 13 amino acids long. CDR3 coding DNA: TGCGCCAGCAGCTTTGGGGCACAAGAGACCCAGTACTTC. Translating gives CASSFGAQETQYF.

This clonotype was observed a few times. The rearrangement joins TRBV10-2 to TRBJ2-2; D is unresolved. Trimming cost V 2 bases and J 2 bases, with 6 bases left between them. This CDR3 comprises 14 residues. Per the germline V gene, CDR1 is WSHSY and CDR2 is SAAADI. The CDR3 loop reads CASSEVGNTGELFF. The CDR3 DNA reads TGCGCCAGCAGTGAGGTCGGAAACACCGGGGAGCTGTTTTTT.

The chain is built from TRBV27 and TRBJ2-1; 9 bases agree with TRBD2. V lost 5 bases to trimming and J lost 8 bases; unmatched junction nucleotides: 16. The germline gives CDR1 MNHEY, CDR2 SMNVEV (reference sequence). This CDR3 comprises 17 residues. This CDR3 is CASSPHLSLAGYDEQFF. CDR3 DNA: TGTGCCAGCAGTCCTCATTTGTCACTAGCGGGTTACGATGAGCAGTTCTTC.

V is TRBV2 and J is TRBJ2-1; 8 bases match TRBD2. The CDR3 length is 15 residues. V lost 7 bases and J lost 3; bases outside the gene matches: 8. From germline, CDR1 is SNHLY and CDR2 FYNNEI. The CDR3 is CASTRAGGHYNEQFF. The CDR3 nucleotides are TGTGCCAGCACACGGGCGGGAGGTCACTACAATGAGCAGTTCTTC.

This clonotype occurred many times. This CDR3 is CASSPTEQETQYF. Written as DNA, the CDR3 is TGTGCCAGCTCCCCGACGGAACAAGAGACCCAGTACTTC. The chain employs TRBV18 and TRBJ2-5; D not resolved. Germline V CDR1 and CDR2: KGHSH, LQKENI. V was pared by 6 bases and J by 2 bases, with 10 bases between. This CDR3 is built from 13 residues.

Many counts were recorded for this clonotype. This chain links TRBV5-5 with TRBJ2-1, with 10 bases aligning to TRBD2. In germline, CDR1 is SGHKS, CDR2 YYEKEE (reference sequence). Trimming removed 2 bases from V and 5 bases from J; junction bases left unmatched: 4. The CDR3 has 15 residues. The CDR3 DNA follows: TGTGCCAGCAGCTTACCGGGACTAGCGAACAATGAGCAGTTCTTC. Protein: CASSLPGLANNEQFF.